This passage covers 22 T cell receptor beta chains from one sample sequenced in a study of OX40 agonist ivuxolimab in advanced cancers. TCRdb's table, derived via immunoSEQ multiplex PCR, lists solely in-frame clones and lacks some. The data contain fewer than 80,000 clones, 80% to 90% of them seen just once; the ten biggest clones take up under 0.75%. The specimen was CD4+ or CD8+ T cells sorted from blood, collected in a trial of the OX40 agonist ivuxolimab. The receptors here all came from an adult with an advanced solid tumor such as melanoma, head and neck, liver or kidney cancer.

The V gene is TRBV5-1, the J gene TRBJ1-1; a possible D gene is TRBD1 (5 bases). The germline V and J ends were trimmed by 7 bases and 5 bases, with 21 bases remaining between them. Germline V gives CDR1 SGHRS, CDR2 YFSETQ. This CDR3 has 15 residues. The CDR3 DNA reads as TGCGCCAGCTACCGTGGATCCAGGGAGGGGACTGAAGCTTTCTTT. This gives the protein CASYRGSREGTEAFF.

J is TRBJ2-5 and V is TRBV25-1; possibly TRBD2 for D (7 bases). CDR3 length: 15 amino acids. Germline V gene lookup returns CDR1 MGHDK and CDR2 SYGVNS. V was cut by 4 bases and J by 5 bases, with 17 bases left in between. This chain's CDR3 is CASSGGGGGRETQYF. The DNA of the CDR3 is TGTGCCAGCAGTGGTGGGGGAGGGGGACGGGAGACCCAGTACTTC.

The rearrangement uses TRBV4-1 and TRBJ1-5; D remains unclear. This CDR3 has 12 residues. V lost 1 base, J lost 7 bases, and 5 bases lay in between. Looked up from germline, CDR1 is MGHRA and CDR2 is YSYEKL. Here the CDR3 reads CASSQVNQPQHF. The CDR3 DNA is TGCGCCAGCAGCCAAGTAAACCAGCCCCAGCATTTT.

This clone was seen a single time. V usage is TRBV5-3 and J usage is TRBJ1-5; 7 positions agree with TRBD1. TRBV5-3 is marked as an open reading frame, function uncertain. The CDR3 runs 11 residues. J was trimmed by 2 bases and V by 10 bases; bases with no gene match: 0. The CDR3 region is CAGQGNQPQHF. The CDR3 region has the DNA TGTGCCGGACAGGGCAATCAGCCCCAGCATTTT.

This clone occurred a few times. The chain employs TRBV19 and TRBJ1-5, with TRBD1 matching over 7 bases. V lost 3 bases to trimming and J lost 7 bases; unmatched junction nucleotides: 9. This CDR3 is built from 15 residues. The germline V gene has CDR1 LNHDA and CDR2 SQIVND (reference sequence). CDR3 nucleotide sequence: TGTGCCAGTAGTATCCGAGGGGGCAGAACACAGCCCCAGCATTTT. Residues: CASSIRGGRTQPQHF.

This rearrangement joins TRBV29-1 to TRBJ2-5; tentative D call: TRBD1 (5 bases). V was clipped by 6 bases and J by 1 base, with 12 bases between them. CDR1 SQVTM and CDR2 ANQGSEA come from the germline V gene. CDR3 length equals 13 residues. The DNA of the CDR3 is TGCAGCGTCACTTCGCAGGGCCAAGAGACCCAGTACTTC. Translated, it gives CSVTSQGQETQYF.

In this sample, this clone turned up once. DNA for the CDR3: TGTGCCAGCAGCCGTCGGGGTGACGCGAACACCGGGGAGCTGTTTTTT. This gives the protein CASSRRGDANTGELFF. This chain uses TRBV9 with TRBJ2-2; possible D gene TRBD2, 5 bases. V was pared by 4 bases and J by 0 bases, with 13 bases between. CDR1 and CDR2 from the germline V gene are SGDLS and YYNGEE. There are 16 residues in the CDR3.

The CDR3 DNA is TGCGCCAGCAGCCTTGACAGGGGGCTTCTCTATGGCTACACCTTC. The encoded protein is CASSLDRGLLYGYTF. The chain is built from TRBV4-3 and TRBJ1-2; TRBD1 matches 10 bases. This CDR3 is built from 15 residues. The germline V gene encodes CDR1 LGHNA and CDR2 YSLEER. Trimming removed 4 bases from V and 4 bases from J; junction bases left unmatched: 6.

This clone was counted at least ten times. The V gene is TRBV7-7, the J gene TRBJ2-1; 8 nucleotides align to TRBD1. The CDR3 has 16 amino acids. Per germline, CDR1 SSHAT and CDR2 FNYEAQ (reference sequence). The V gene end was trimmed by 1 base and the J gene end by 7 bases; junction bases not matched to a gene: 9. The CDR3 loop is CASSLDQRQGINEQFF. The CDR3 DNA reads TGTGCCAGCAGCTTAGATCAACGACAGGGGATTAATGAGCAGTTCTTC.

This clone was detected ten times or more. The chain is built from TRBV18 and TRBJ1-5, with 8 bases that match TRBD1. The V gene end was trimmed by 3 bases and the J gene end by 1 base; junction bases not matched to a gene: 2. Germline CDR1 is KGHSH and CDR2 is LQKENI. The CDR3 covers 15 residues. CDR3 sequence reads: CASSPRTGSNQPQHF. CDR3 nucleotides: TGTGCCAGCTCACCCCGGACAGGGAGCAATCAGCCCCAGCATTTT.

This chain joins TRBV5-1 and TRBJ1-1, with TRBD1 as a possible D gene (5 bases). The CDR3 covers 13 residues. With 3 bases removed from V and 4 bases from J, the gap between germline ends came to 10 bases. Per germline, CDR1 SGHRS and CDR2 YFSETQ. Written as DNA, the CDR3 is TGCGCCAGCAGCTCGAGGGACTCCACTGAAGCTTTCTTT. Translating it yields CASSSRDSTEAFF.

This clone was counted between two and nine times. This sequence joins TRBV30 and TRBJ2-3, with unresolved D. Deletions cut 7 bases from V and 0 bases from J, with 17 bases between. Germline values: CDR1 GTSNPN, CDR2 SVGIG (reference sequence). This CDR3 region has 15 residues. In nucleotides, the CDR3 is TGTGCCTTTGTGCGACTGAGGTCTAGCACAGATACGCAGTATTTT. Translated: CAFVRLRSSTDTQYF. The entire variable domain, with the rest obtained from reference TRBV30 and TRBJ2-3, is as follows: SQTIHQWPATLVQPVGSPLSLECTVEGTSNPNLYWYRQAAGRGLQLLFYSVGIGQISSEVPQNLSASRPQDRQFILSSKKLLLSDSGFYLCAFVRLRSSTDTQYFGPGTRLTVL.

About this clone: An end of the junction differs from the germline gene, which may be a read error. This CDR3 reads CASRIGSMGYTF. The CDR3 DNA sequence: TGTGCCAGTAGGATAGGGTCTATGGGCTACACCTTC. The J gene is TRBJ1-2, the V gene TRBV19; D not resolved. CDR1 and CDR2 (germline): LNHDA, SQIVND (reference sequence). The CDR3 is 12 amino acids.

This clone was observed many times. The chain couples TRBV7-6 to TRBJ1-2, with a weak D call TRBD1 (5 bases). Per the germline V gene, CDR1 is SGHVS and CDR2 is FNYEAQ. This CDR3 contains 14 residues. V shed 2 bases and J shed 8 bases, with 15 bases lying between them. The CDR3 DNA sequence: TGTGCCAGCAGCTTACTTTCCGGGACGTACGGCTACACCTTC. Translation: CASSLLSGTYGYTF.

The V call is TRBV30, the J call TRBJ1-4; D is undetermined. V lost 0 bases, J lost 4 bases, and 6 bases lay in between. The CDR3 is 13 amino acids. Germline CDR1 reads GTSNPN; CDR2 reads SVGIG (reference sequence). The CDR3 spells CAWSVRYNEKLFF. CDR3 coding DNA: TGTGCCTGGAGTGTACGCTATAATGAAAAACTGTTTTTT.

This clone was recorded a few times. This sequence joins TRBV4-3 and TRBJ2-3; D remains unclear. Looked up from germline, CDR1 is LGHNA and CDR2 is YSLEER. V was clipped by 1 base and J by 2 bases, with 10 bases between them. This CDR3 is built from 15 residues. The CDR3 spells CASSQVWTITDTQYF. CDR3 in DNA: TGCGCCAGCAGCCAAGTATGGACCATCACAGATACGCAGTATTTT.

The CDR3 sequence is CASQGGELFF. CDR3 bases: TGTGCCAGCCAAGGAGGGGAGCTGTTTTTT. The V and J genes are TRBV28 and TRBJ2-2; D is uncertain. The germline V gene encodes CDR1 MDHEN and CDR2 SYDVKM. V lost 8 bases and J 8 bases, leaving 6 bases between the germline ends. The CDR3 is 10 residues long.

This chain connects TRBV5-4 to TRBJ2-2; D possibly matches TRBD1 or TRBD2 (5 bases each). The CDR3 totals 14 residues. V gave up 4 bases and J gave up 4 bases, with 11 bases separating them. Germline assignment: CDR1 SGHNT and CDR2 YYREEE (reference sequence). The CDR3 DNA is TGTGCCAGCAGCAGGGACGCCCTCACCGGGGAGCTGTTTTTT. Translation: CASSRDALTGELFF.

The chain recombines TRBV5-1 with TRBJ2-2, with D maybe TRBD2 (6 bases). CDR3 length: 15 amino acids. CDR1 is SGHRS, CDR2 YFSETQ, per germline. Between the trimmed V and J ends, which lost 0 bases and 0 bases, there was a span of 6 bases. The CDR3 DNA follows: TGCGCCAGCAGCTTGGCGGGGGCGAACACCGGGGAGCTGTTTTTT. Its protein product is CASSLAGANTGELFF.

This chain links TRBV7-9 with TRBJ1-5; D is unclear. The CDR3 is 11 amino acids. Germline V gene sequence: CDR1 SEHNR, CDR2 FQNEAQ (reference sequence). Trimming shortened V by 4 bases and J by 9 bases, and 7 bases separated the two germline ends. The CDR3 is CASSSLGPQHF. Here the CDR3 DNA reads TGTGCCAGCAGCTCGCTCGGGCCCCAGCATTTT.

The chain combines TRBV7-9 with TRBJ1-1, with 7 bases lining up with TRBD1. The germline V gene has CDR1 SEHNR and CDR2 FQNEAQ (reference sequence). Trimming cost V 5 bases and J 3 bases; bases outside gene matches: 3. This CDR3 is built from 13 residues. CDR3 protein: CASSHTGDTEAFF. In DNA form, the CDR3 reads TGTGCCAGCAGCCACACAGGGGACACTGAAGCTTTCTTT.

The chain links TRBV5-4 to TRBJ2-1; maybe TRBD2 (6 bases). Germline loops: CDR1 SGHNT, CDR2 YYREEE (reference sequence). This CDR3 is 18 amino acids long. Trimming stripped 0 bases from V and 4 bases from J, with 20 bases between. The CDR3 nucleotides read TGTGCCAGCAGCTTGGGGCTAATAGCGGCAGCCTCTTACAATGAGCAGTTCTTC. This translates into CASSLGLIAAASYNEQFF.